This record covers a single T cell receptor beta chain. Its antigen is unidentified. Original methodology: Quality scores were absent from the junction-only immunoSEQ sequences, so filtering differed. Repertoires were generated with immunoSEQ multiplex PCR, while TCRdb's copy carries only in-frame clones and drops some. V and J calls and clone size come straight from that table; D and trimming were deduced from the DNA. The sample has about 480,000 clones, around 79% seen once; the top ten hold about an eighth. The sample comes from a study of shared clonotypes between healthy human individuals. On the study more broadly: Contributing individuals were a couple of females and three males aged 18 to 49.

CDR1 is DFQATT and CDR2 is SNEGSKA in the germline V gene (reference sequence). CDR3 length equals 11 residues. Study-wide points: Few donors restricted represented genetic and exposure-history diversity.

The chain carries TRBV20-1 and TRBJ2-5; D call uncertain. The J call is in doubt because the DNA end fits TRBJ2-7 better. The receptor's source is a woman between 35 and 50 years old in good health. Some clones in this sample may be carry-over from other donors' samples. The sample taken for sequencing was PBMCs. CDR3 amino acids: CSAHLFPEQYF. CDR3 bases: TGCAGTGCCCACCTCTTTCCCGAGCAGTACTTC.